This T cell receptor beta chain is drawn from a study of T cell responses to AZD1222 COVID-19 vaccine. Here immunoSEQ multiplex PCR was the method, and the copy in TCRdb shows in-frame clones only, minus some. The table records around 150,000 clones, 80% to 95% of them present only once. Concerning this clone itself: No antigen is known for it.

General observations from the study: At baseline, just a handful of AZD1222 recipients tested seropositive.

The CDR3 extends over 13 amino acids. CDR1 is SGDLS and CDR2 is YYNGEE in the germline V gene. V was pared by 0 bases and J by 5 bases, with 6 bases between. The genes are TRBV9 and TRBJ1-5; no clear D gene. The sample here was peripheral blood, taken 28 days after the second AZD1222 dose. This sequence originates from an adult who received the AZD1222 COVID-19 vaccine. The CDR3 loop is CASSVDRDQPQHF. As DNA, the CDR3 is TGTGCCAGCAGCGTAGATAGGGATCAGCCCCAGCATTTT.